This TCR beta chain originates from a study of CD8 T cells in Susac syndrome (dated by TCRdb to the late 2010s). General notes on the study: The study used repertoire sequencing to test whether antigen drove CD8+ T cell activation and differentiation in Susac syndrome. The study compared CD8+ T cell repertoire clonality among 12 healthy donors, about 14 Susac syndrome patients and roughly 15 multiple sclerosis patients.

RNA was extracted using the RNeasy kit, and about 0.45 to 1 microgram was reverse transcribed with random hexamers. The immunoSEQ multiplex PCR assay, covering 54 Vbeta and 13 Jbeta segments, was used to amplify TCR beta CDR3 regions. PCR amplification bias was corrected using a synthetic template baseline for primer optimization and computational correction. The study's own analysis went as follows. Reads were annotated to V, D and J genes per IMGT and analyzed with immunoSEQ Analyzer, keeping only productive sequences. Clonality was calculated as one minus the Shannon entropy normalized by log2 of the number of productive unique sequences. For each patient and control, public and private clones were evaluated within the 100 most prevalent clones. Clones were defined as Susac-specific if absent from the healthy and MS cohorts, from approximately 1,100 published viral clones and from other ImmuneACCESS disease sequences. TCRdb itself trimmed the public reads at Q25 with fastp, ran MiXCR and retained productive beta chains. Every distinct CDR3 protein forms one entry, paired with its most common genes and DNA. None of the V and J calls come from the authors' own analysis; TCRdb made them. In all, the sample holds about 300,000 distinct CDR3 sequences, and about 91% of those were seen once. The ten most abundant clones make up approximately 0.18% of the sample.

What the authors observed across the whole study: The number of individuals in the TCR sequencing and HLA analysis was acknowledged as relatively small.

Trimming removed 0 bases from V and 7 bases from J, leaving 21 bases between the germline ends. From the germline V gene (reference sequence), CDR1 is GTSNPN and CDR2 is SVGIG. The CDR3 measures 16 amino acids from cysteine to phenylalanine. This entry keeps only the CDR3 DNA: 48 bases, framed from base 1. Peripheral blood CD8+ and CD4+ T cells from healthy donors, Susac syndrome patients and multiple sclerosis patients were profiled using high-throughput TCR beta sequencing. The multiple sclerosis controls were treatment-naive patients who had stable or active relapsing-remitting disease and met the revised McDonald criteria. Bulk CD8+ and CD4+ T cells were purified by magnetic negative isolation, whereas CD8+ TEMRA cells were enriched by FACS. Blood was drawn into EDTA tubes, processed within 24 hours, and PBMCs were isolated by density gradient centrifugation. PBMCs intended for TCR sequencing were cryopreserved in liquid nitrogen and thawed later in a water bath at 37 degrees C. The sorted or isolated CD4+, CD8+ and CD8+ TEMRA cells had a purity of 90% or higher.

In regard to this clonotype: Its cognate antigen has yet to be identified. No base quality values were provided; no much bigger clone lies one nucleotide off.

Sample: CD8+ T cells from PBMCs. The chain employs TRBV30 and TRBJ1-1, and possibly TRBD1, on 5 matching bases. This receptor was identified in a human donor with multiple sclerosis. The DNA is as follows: TGTGCCTGGAGTGTAATCCTGGGCAGGGCCAGACGTGAAGCTTTCTTT. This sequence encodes CAWSVILGRARREAFF. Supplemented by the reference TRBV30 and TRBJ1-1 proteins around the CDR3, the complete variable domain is SQTIHQWPATLVQPVGSPLSLECTVEGTSNPNLYWYRQAAGRGLQLLFYSVGIGQISSEVPQNLSASRPQDRQFILSSKKLLLSDSGFYLCAWSVILGRARREAFFGQGTRLTVV.